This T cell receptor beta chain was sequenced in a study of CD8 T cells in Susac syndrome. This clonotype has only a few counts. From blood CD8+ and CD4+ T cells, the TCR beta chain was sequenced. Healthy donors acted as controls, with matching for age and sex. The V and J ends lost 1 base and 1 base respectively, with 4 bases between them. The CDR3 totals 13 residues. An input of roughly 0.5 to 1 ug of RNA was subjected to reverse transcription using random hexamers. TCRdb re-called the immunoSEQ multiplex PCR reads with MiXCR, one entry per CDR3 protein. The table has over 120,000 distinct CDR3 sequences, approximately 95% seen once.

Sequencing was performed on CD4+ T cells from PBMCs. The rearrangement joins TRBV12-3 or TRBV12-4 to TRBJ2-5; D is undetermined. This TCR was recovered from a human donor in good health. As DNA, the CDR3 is TGTGCCAGCAGTTTAGGGACCCAAGAGACCCAGTACTTC. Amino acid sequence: CASSLGTQETQYF.